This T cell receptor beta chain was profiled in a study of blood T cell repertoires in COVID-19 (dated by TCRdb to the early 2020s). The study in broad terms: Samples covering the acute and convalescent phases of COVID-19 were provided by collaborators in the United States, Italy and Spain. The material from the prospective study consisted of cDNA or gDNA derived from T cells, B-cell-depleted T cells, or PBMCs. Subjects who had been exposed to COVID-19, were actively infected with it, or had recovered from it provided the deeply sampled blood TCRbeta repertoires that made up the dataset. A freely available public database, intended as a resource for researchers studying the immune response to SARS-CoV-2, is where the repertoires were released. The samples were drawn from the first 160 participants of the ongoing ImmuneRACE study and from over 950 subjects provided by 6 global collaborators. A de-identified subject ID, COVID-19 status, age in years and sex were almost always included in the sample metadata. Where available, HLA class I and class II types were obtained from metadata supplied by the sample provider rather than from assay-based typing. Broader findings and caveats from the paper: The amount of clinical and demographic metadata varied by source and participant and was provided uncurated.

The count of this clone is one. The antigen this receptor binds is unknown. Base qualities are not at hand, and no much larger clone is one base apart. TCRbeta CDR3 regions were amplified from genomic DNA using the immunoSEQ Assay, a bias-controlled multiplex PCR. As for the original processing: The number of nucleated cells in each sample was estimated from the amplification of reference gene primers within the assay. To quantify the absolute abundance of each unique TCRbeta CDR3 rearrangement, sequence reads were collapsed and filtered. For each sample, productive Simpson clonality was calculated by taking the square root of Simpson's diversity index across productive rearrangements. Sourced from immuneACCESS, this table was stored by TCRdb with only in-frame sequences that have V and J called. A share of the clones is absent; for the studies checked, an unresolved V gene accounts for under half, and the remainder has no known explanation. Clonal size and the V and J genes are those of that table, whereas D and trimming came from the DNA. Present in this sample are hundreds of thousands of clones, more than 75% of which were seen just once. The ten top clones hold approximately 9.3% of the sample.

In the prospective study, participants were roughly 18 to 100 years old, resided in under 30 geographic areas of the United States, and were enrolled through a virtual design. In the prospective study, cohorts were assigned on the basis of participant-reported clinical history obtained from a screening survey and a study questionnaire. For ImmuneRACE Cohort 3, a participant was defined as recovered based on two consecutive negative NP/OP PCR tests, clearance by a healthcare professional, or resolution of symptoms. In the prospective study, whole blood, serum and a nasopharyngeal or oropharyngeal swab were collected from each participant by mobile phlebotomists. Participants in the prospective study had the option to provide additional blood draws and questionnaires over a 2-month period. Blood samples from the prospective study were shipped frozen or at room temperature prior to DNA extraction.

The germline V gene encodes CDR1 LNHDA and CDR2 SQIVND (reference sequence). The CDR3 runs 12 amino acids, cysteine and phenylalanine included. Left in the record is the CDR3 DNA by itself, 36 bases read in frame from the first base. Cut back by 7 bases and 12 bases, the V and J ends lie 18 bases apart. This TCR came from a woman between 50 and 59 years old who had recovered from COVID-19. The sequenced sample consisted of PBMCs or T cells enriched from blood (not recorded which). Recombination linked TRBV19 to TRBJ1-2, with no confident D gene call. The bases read TGTGCCAGTACCCGGGGTAGGGAAAATCACACCTTC. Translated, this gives CASTRGRENHTF.